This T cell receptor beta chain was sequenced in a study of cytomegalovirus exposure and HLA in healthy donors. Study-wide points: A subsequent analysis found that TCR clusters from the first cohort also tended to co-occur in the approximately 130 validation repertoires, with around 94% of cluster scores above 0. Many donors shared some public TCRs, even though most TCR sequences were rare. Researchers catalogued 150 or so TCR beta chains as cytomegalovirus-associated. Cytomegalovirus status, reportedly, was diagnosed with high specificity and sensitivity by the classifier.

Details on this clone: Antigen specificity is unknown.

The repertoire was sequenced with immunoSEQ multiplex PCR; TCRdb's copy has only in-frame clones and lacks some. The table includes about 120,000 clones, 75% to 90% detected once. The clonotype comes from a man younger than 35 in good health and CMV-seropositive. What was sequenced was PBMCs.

The CDR3 nucleotides are TGCGCCAGCACCACCCGGGAAGCCGACATCACAGATACGCAGTATTTT. Translation gives CASTTREADITDTQYF. The V and J genes are TRBV4-1 and TRBJ2-3, with D possibly matching TRBD2 (5 bases). Trimming took 7 bases from V and 2 from J, leaving 19 bases between them. Germline CDR1 reads MGHRA; CDR2 reads YSYEKL. There are 16 residues in the CDR3.